At least ten counts were recorded for the clone carrying this T cell receptor beta chain. Its antigen is currently unknown. The record originates from a study of breast tumors, draining lymph nodes, adjacent tissues. Whole-study findings and limits: The lymph node origin of tumor T cells was framed as consistent with a hypothesis, not demonstrated.

Breast cancer patients provided tissue from their axillary draining lymph nodes. Germline CDR1 reads SGHVS; CDR2 reads FNYEAQ. V gave up 5 bases and J gave up 0 bases; unmatched junction bases: 14. This CDR3 is 20 amino acids long. TCRdb ran MiXCR on the multiplex PCR reads and lists one entry per CDR3 protein. The sample records 180,000 or so distinct CDR3 sequences, 33% being singletons. This TCR was sampled from a female donor with breast cancer. Some clones in this sample may be carry-over from other donors' samples. V and J are TRBV7-6 and TRBJ2-1, with 12 bases that match TRBD2. Sequences were obtained from axillary lymph node tissue. The CDR3 sequence is CASSVQTSGSSWSSYNEQFF. The DNA of the CDR3 is TGTGCCAGCAGCGTACAGACTAGCGGGAGTTCTTGGAGCTCCTACAATGAGCAGTTCTTC.